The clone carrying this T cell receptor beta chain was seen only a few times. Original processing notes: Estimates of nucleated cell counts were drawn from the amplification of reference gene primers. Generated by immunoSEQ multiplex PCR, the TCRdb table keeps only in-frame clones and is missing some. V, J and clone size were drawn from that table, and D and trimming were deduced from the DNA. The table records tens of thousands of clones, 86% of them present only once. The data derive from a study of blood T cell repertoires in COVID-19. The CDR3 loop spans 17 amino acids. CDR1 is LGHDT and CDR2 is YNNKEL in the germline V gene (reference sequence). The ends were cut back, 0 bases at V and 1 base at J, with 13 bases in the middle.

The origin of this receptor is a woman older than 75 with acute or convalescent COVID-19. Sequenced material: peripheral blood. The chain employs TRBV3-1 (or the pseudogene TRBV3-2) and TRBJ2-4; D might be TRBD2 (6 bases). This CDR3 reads CASSQDLSGGAKNIQYF. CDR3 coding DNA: TGTGCCAGCAGCCAAGATCTTAGTGGGGGGGCCAAAAACATTCAGTACTTC.